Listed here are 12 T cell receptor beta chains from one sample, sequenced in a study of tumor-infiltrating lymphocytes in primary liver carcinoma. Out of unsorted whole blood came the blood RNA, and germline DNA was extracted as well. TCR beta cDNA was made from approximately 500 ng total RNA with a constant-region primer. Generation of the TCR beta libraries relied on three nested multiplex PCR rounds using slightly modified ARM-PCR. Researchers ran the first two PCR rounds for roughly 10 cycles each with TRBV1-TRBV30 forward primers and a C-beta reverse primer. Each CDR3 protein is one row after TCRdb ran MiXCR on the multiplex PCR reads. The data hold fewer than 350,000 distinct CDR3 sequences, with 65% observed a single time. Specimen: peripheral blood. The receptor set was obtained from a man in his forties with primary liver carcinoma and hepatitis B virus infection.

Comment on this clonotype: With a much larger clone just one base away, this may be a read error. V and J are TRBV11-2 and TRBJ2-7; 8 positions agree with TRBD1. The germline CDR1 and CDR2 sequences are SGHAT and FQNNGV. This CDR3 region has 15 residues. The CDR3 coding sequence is TGTGCCAGCAGTTTAAAGAACAGGGGGATCGACGAGCAGTGCTTC. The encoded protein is CASSLKNRGIDEQCF.

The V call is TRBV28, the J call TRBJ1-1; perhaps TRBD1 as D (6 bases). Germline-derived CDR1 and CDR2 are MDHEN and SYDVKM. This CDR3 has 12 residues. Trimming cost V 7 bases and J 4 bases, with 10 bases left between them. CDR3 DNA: TGTGCCAGCACAGAACAGGGCACTGAAGCTTTCTTT. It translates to CASTEQGTEAFF.

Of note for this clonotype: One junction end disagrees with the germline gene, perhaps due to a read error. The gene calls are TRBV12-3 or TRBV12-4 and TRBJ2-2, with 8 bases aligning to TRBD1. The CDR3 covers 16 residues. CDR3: CASRLGTGLHSGELFF. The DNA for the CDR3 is TGTGCCAGCAGGTTAGGGACAGGACTCCACAGCGGGGAGCTGTTTTTT.

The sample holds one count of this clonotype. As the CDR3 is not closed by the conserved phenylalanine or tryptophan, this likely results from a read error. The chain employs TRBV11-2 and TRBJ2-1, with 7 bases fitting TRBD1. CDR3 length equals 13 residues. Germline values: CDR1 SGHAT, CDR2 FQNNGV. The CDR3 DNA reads TGTGCCAACAGCTTAGGACAGGACAATGAGCAGTTCGTC. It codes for CANSLGQDNEQFV.

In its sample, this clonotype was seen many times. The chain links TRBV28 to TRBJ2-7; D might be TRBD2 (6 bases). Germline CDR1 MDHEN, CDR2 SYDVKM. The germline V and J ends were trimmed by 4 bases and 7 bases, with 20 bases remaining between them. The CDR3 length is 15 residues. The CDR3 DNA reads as TGTGCCAGCAGTTCCCCCGGGAGTCCCTTCCCAGAGCAGTACTTC. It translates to CASSSPGSPFPEQYF.

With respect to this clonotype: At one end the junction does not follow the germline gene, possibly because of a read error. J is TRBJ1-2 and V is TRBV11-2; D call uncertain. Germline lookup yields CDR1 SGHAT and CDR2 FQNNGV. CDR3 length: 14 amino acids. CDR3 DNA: TGTGCCAGCTGCCGATACCGGGAAAACTATGGCCACACCTTC. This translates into CASCRYRENYGHTF.

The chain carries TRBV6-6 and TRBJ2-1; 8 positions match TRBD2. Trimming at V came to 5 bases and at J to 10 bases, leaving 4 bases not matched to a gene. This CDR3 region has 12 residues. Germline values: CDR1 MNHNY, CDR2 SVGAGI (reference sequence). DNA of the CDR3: TGTGCCAGCAGTACAACTAGCGGCGAGCAGTTCTTC. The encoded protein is CASSTTSGEQFF.

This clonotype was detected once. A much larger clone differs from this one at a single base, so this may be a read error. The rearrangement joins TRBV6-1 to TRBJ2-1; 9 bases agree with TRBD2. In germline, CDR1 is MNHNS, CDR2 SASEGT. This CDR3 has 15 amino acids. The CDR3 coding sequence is TGTGCCAGCAGTGGGGTAGCGGGGGCCTACGATGAGCAGTTCTTC. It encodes CASSGVAGAYDEQFF.

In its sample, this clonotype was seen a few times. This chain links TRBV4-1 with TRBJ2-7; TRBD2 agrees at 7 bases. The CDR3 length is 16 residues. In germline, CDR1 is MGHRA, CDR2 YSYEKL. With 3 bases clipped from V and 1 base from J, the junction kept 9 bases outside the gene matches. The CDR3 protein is CASSQGGTSVSYEQYF. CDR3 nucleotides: TGCGCCAGCAGCCAGGGAGGGACGTCGGTTTCCTACGAGCAGTACTTC.

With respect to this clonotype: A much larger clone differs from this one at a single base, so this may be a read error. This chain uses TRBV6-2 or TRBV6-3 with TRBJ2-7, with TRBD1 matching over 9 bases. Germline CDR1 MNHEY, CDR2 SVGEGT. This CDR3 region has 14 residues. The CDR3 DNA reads TGTGCCAGCAGTTACGGGACAGGGCTCTACAAGCAGTACTTC. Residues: CASSYGTGLYKQYF.

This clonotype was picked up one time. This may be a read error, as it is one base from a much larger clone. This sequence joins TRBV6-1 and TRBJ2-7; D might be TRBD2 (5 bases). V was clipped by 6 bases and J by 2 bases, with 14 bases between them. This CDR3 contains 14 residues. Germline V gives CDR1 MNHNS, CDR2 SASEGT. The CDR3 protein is CASRTGILPYEQYF. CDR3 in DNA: TGTGCCAGCAGAACCGGGATTCTCCCCTACGAGCAGTACTTC.

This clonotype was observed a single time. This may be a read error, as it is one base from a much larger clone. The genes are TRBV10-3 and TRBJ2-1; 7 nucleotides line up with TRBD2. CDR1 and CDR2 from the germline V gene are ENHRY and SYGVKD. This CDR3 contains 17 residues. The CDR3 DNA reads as TGTGCCATCAGTGACGTGGGGCGGGAGAGCTCCTACAATGAGCAGCTCTTC. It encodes CAISDVGRESSYNEQLF.